Presented here are 31 T cell receptor beta chains from one specimen sequenced in a study of response to subunit inactivated influenza vaccine. TCRdb redid the calling of the RT-PCR reads with MiXCR, one entry per CDR3 protein. The sample lists more than 500,000 distinct CDR3 sequences; about 11% were seen once. These same data were also listed under a study on T cells expressing NK-cell markers. That study reports: The TCR beta cDNA came from 5'RACE template switching with UMIs.

The sequences come from PBMCs from blood, collected on the day of vaccination. All receptors derive from a man aged 50-59 years who received an inactivated influenza vaccine.

This clonotype has more than one count but fewer than ten. The V call is TRBV12-3 or TRBV12-4, the J call TRBJ1-2, with TRBD1 identical over 7 bases. After removal of 6 bases from V and 1 base from J, the junction contained 11 bases not matched to a gene. The CDR3 extends over 16 amino acids. The CDR3 region has the DNA TGTGCCAGCAGACATACTCCCCGGGACAGTAACTATGGCTACACCTTC. This translates into CASRHTPRDSNYGYTF.

This clonotype has ten or more counts. The rearrangement joins TRBV19 to TRBJ1-1; D call uncertain. The germline gives CDR1 LNHDA, CDR2 SQIVND (reference sequence). V dropped 5 bases and J dropped 0 bases, with 13 bases sitting between them. This CDR3 is built from 15 residues. CDR3 region: CASSFPRSVNTEAFF. The DNA for the CDR3 is TGTGCCAGTAGTTTTCCCAGGAGTGTGAACACTGAAGCTTTCTTT.

V usage is TRBV29-1 and J usage is TRBJ2-7, with D perhaps matching TRBD2 (5 bases). Germline-derived CDR1 and CDR2 are SQVTM and ANQGSEA. V was trimmed by 7 bases and J by 6 bases, leaving 10 bases between them. CDR3 length: 10 amino acids. CDR3 protein: CSADGGEQYF. Written as DNA, the CDR3 is TGCAGCGCCGACGGAGGCGAGCAGTACTTC.

This clonotype was counted many times. The chain combines TRBV5-1 with TRBJ1-5; 7 nucleotides line up with TRBD1. V was clipped by 0 bases and J by 7 bases; unmatched bases: 7. CDR1 is SGHRS, CDR2 YFSETQ, per germline. This CDR3 region has 15 residues. The CDR3 DNA reads TGCGCCAGCAGCTTGGAGCCAGGGGGAAACCAGCCCCAGCATTTT. This sequence encodes CASSLEPGGNQPQHF.

The CDR3 reads CSAYTRLRGYTF. The DNA for the CDR3 is TGCAGTGCTTATACACGGTTAAGAGGCTACACCTTC. This chain links TRBV20-1 with TRBJ1-2; D gene unclear. The CDR3 has 12 amino acids. V was shortened by 5 bases and J by 8 bases, with 15 bases between the two germline ends. The V gene's germline CDR1 is DFQATT and CDR2 SNEGSKA (reference sequence).

In this sample, this clonotype turned up a few times. The CDR3 DNA reads TGTGCCAGCAGGGATCTTGACAGGTCCGCAGCTTTCTTT. Protein product: CASRDLDRSAAFF. This chain links TRBV2 with TRBJ1-1, with a tentative D call TRBD1 (6 bases). This CDR3 contains 13 residues. The germline V gene encodes CDR1 SNHLY and CDR2 FYNNEI. Trimming left V 6 bases short and J 10 bases short, with 18 bases between.

The V and J genes are TRBV20-1 and TRBJ2-7; 10 nucleotides line up with TRBD2. CDR1 is DFQATT and CDR2 is SNEGSKA in the germline V gene (reference sequence). J was trimmed by 6 bases and V by 4 bases; bases with no gene match: 9. The CDR3 sequence is 14 residues long. The CDR3 is CSAKGAGGPLEQYF. The CDR3 nucleotides read TGCAGTGCTAAAGGAGCGGGAGGGCCACTCGAGCAGTACTTC.

This clonotype was counted a few times. The chain has TRBV6-5 and TRBJ2-3; 8 positions match TRBD2. The CDR3 loop spans 16 amino acids. Trimming cost V 0 bases and J 2 bases; bases outside gene matches: 4. CDR1 MNHEY and CDR2 SVGAGI come from the germline V gene. The CDR3 loop reads CASSYSAGGNTDTQYF. The CDR3 DNA reads as TGTGCCAGCAGTTACTCGGCGGGGGGAAACACAGATACGCAGTATTTT.

This clonotype occurred a few times. V and J are TRBV5-1 and TRBJ2-7; 7 bases fit TRBD2. CDR3 length: 15 amino acids. Germline V gene sequence: CDR1 SGHRS, CDR2 YFSETQ. With V trimmed by 0 bases and J by 2 bases, 5 bases remained unmatched. CDR3 in DNA: TGCGCCAGCAGCTTGGAACGGGAGGTAGCCTACGAGCAGTACTTC. As protein: CASSLEREVAYEQYF.

The J gene is TRBJ2-3, the V gene TRBV30; D unresolved. V lost 5 bases and J 5 bases, leaving 17 bases between the germline ends. This CDR3 has 14 amino acids. Germline V gene data show CDR1 as GTSNPN and CDR2 as SVGIG (reference sequence). CDR3 region: CAWVRLPLKDTQYF. The CDR3 coding sequence is TGTGCCTGGGTGAGGCTTCCGTTGAAAGATACGCAGTATTTT. Drawing the rest from reference TRBV30 and TRBJ2-3, the complete variable domain is SQTIHQWPATLVQPVGSPLSLECTVEGTSNPNLYWYRQAAGRGLQLLFYSVGIGQISSEVPQNLSASRPQDRQFILSSKKLLLSDSGFYLCAWVRLPLKDTQYFGPGTRLTVL.

This clonotype was detected only a few times. The chain uses TRBV5-1 and TRBJ1-6; D is uncertain. CDR3 size: 14 residues. V gave up 4 bases and J gave up 7 bases, with 12 bases separating them. Per the germline V gene, CDR1 is SGHRS and CDR2 is YFSETQ. CDR3 nucleotide sequence: TGCGCCAGCAGCCCCCGGGCGGGGAATTCACCCCTCCACTTT. Encoded protein: CASSPRAGNSPLHF.

This chain connects TRBV6-1 to TRBJ1-5, with TRBD1 matching 9 bases. Germline CDR1 MNHNS, CDR2 SASEGT. CDR3 length: 17 residues. Losses at the gene ends were 6 bases for V and 2 bases for J; bases not matched to a gene: 11. The CDR3 reads CASRTGGEGVGNQPQHF. DNA of the CDR3: TGTGCCAGCAGAACAGGGGGCGAAGGGGTTGGCAATCAGCCCCAGCATTTT.

This clonotype was counted at least ten times. V usage is TRBV28 and J usage is TRBJ2-5, with D perhaps matching TRBD1 (5 bases). Trimming cost V 3 bases and J 5 bases, with 13 bases left between them. CDR3 length equals 14 residues. The V gene's germline CDR1 is MDHEN and CDR2 SYDVKM. The DNA of the CDR3 is TGTGCCAGCAGTTTGTCAGGGCTGCAGGAGACCCAGTACTTC. This gives the protein CASSLSGLQETQYF.

This clonotype was seen only a few times. This rearrangement joins TRBV12-3 or TRBV12-4 to TRBJ2-2; the match to TRBD2 covers 10 bases. This CDR3 is built from 16 residues. The junction had 4 bases not matched to a gene; V was cut back by 6 bases and J by 0 bases. The CDR3: CASRTGLAPNTGELFF. The CDR3 nucleotides read TGTGCCAGCAGGACGGGACTAGCGCCGAACACCGGGGAGCTGTTTTTT.

In this sample, this clonotype turned up a few times. This chain links TRBV7-3 with TRBJ1-1; 8 nucleotides agree with TRBD1. The germline CDR1 and CDR2 sequences are SGHTA and FQGTGA. V lost 3 bases, J lost 1 base, and 4 bases stayed unmatched. The CDR3 is made up of 15 amino acids. CDR3 protein: CASSLTGAGNTEAFF. CDR3 bases: TGTGCCAGCAGCTTGACAGGGGCCGGGAACACTGAAGCTTTCTTT.

V and J are TRBV11-2 and TRBJ2-1; possible D gene TRBD2, 5 bases. The CDR3 sequence is 15 residues long. V lost 0 bases and J 4 bases, leaving 10 bases between the germline ends. Germline V gene lookup returns CDR1 SGHAT and CDR2 FQNNGV. DNA of the CDR3: TGTGCCAGCAGCTTAGATATTAGCGCATACAATGAGCAGTTCTTC. Translating it yields CASSLDISAYNEQFF.

The chain joins TRBV7-9 to TRBJ2-1; D gene uncertain. V gave up 5 bases and J gave up 7 bases, with 18 bases separating them. Germline values: CDR1 SEHNR, CDR2 FQNEAQ (reference sequence). The CDR3 consists of 15 residues. CDR3 loop: CASSTRRAGVNEQFF. The CDR3 region has the DNA TGTGCCAGCAGCACCCGACGCGCTGGGGTAAATGAGCAGTTCTTC. The full variable domain, rest sourced from reference TRBV7-9 and TRBJ2-1, is DTGVSQNPRHKITKRGQNVTFRCDPISEHNRLYWYRQTLGQGPEFLTYFQNEAQLEKSRLLSDRFSAERPKGSFSTLEIQRTEQGDSAMYLCASSTRRAGVNEQFFGPGTRLTVL.

This clonotype was seen a few times. The J gene is TRBJ2-5, the V gene TRBV20-1, with D perhaps TRBD2 (6 bases). The CDR3 runs 14 residues. Germline values: CDR1 DFQATT, CDR2 SNEGSKA (reference sequence). V gave up 4 bases and J gave up 1 base, with 13 bases separating them. The CDR3 sequence: CSATQAGLQETQYF. In DNA form, the CDR3 reads TGCAGTGCTACCCAGGCGGGGCTCCAAGAGACCCAGTACTTC.

This clonotype was detected a few times. The rearrangement links TRBV5-1 to TRBJ2-1; 10 nucleotides agree with TRBD2. The germline gives CDR1 SGHRS, CDR2 YFSETQ. CDR3 length: 18 amino acids. Germline trimming cut 0 bases from V and 5 bases from J; bases unmatched to any gene: 11. The DNA for the CDR3 is TGCGCCAGCAGCTTGGACACCTTCCCGGGACTAGCGAACAATGAGCAGTTCTTC. The encoded protein is CASSLDTFPGLANNEQFF.

This clonotype has a handful of counts. The rearrangement uses TRBV12-3 or TRBV12-4 and TRBJ1-1; D is unresolved. V lost 2 bases and J lost 7, with 8 bases in between. The CDR3 contains 12 residues. The CDR3 coding sequence is TGTGCCAGCAGTTTAAATGGATATGAAGCTTTCTTT. Translation gives CASSLNGYEAFF.

V and J are TRBV18 and TRBJ1-5, with D possibly being TRBD1 (6 bases). The V end lost 4 bases, the J end lost 1 base, and 11 bases lay between the germline ends. The CDR3 covers 15 residues. Germline CDR1 and CDR2: KGHSH and LQKENI. This chain's CDR3 is CASSLSGQSNQPQHF. CDR3 nucleotides: TGTGCCAGCTCACTCTCGGGACAAAGCAATCAGCCCCAGCATTTT.

This clonotype was seen repeatedly, ten times or more. The chain uses TRBV27 and TRBJ2-7; D is possibly TRBD2 (5 bases). The CDR3 runs 13 residues. Germline CDR1 is MNHEY and CDR2 is SMNVEV (reference sequence). V was trimmed by 0 bases and J by 7 bases, leaving 10 bases between them. The chain's CDR3 is CASSLSGSGEQYF. The CDR3 bases are TGTGCCAGCAGTTTATCAGGGTCGGGGGAGCAGTACTTC.

The chain employs TRBV4-2 and TRBJ2-1, with TRBD2 matching 8 bases. V lost 1 base and J lost 0; bases outside the gene matches: 8. The CDR3 is 18 residues long. Germline-derived CDR1 and CDR2 are LGHNA and YNFKEQ. CDR3 sequence (DNA): TGTGCCAGCAGCCAAGTTATGAGCGGGGGAAGCTCCTACAATGAGCAGTTCTTC. Protein sequence: CASSQVMSGGSSYNEQFF.

This sequence joins TRBV28 and TRBJ2-5; the match to TRBD2 covers 12 bases. V was pared by 5 bases and J by 0 bases, with 4 bases of the junction left unmatched. From germline, CDR1 is MDHEN and CDR2 SYDVKM. The CDR3 is made up of 16 amino acids. The CDR3 sequence is CASSPWTSGNQETQYF. The CDR3 DNA reads as TGTGCCAGCAGTCCTTGGACTAGCGGGAACCAAGAGACCCAGTACTTC.

In this sample, this clonotype turned up a few times. This chain connects TRBV20-1 to TRBJ1-5; no clear D gene. Between the trimmed V and J ends, which lost 4 bases and 0 bases, there was a span of 16 bases. Looked up from germline, CDR1 is DFQATT and CDR2 is SNEGSKA (reference sequence). The CDR3 consists of 16 residues. Here the CDR3 DNA reads TGCAGTGCTATAGGCGGGAGCGTCGATAGCAATCAGCCCCAGCATTTT. Its protein is CSAIGGSVDSNQPQHF.

The chain has TRBV5-1 and TRBJ1-1, with TRBD1 matching over 7 bases. V shed 3 bases and J 5 bases; nucleotides not matched to a gene: 1. This CDR3 is built from 12 residues. Germline lookup yields CDR1 SGHRS and CDR2 YFSETQ. The CDR3 DNA reads TGCGCCAGCAGCTCACAGGGGACTGAAGCTTTCTTT. Translation: CASSSQGTEAFF.

This chain joins TRBV7-2 and TRBJ2-7; maybe TRBD2 (5 bases). The CDR3 loop spans 12 amino acids. CDR1 and CDR2 (germline): SGHTA, FQGNSA. V lost 1 base and J 6 bases, leaving 7 bases between the germline ends. This CDR3 is CASSLEAGEQYF. The CDR3 region has the DNA TGTGCCAGCAGCTTAGAGGCGGGCGAGCAGTACTTC.

The V gene is TRBV7-9, the J gene TRBJ2-1; D is unresolved. Germline assignment: CDR1 SEHNR and CDR2 FQNEAQ (reference sequence). The CDR3 is 13 residues long. Trimming shortened V by 1 base and J by 9 bases, and 10 bases separated the two germline ends. CDR3 loop: CASSLGERGEQFF. In DNA form, the CDR3 reads TGTGCCAGCAGCTTAGGTGAGCGCGGTGAGCAGTTCTTC.

V is TRBV30 and J is TRBJ1-6; 7 nucleotides align to TRBD1. CDR1 is GTSNPN, CDR2 SVGIG, per germline (reference sequence). Trimming took 1 base from V and 6 from J; bases not matched to a gene: 3. The CDR3 extends over 14 amino acids. As DNA, the CDR3 is TGTGCCTGGAGTGCCGGACAGGCTAATTCACCCCTCCACTTT. Amino acids: CAWSAGQANSPLHF.

This clonotype appeared a few times. The chain carries TRBV7-2 and TRBJ1-4; 8 positions agree with TRBD1. V lost 10 bases and J lost 6; bases outside the gene matches: 7. The germline CDR1 and CDR2 sequences are SGHTA and FQGNSA. The CDR3 contains 13 residues. The CDR3 region has the DNA TGTGCCAACCAACAGGGGGAGGATGAAAAACTGTTTTTT. This translates into CANQQGEDEKLFF.

The V and J genes are TRBV7-2 and TRBJ2-2, with 7 bases lining up with TRBD1. Germline V lookup: CDR1 SGHTA, CDR2 FQGNSA. CDR3 size: 16 residues. With 4 bases clipped from V and 5 bases from J, the junction kept 10 bases outside the gene matches. CDR3 in DNA: TGTGCCAGCAGCTCAAAGACAGGGCGAAGTACCGGGGAGCTGTTTTTT. Translation: CASSSKTGRSTGELFF.